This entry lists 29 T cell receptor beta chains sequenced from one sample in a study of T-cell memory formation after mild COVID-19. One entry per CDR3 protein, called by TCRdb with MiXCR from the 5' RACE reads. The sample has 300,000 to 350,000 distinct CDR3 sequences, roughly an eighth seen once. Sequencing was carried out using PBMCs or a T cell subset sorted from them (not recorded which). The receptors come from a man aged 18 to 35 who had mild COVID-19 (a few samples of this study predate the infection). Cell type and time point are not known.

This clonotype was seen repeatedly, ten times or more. CDR3: CASANVREDTEAFF. The CDR3 DNA reads TGTGCCAGCGCGAACGTGCGGGAAGACACTGAAGCTTTCTTT. The chain joins TRBV11-2 to TRBJ1-1; no firm D call. Germline V gene lookup returns CDR1 SGHAT and CDR2 FQNNGV. The ends were cut back, 8 bases at V and 3 bases at J, with 16 bases in the middle. The CDR3 has 14 amino acids.

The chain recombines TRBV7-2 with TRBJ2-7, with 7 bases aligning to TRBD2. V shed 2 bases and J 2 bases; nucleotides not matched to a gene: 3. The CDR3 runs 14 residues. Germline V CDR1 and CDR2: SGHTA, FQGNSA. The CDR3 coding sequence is TGTGCCAGCAGCTTAAGGGAGGGCCCCTACGAGCAGTACGTC. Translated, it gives CASSLREGPYEQYV.

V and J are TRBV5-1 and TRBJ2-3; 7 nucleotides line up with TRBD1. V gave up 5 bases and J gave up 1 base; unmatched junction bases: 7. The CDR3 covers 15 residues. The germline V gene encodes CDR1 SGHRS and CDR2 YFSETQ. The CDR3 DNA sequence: TGCGCCAGCAGTTACAGGGGCAGTGGCACAGATACGCAGTATTTT. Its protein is CASSYRGSGTDTQYF.

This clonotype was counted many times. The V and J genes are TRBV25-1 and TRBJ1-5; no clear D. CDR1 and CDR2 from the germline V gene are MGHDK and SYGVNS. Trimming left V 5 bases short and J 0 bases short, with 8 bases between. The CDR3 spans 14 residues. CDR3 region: CASSQTDSNQPQHF. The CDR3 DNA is TGTGCCAGCAGTCAGACGGATAGCAATCAGCCCCAGCATTTT.

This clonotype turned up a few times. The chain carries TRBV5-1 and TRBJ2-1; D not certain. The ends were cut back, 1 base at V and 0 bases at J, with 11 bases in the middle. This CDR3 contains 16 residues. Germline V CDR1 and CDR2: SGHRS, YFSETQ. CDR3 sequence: CASSLSPRSSYNEQFF. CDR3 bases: TGCGCCAGCAGCTTGTCCCCTAGGAGCTCCTACAATGAGCAGTTCTTC.

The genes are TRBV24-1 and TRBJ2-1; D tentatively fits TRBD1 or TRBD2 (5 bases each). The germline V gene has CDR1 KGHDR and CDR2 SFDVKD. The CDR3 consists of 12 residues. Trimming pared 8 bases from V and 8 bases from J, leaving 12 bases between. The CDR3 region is CATTGASDEQFF. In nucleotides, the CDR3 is TGTGCCACCACCGGGGCTTCTGATGAGCAGTTCTTC.

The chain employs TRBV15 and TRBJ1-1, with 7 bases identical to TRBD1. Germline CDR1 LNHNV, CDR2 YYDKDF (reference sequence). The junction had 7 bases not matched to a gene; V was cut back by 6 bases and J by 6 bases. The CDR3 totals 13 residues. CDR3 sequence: CATRFRGGAEAFF. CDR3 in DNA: TGTGCCACCAGATTCAGGGGGGGAGCTGAAGCTTTCTTT.

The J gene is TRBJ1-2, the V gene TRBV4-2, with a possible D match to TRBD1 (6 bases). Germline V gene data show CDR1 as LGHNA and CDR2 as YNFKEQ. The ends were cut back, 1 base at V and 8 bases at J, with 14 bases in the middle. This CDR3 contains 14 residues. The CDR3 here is CASSQAPGDEGYTF. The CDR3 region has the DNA TGTGCCAGCAGCCAAGCCCCAGGGGATGAAGGCTACACCTTC.

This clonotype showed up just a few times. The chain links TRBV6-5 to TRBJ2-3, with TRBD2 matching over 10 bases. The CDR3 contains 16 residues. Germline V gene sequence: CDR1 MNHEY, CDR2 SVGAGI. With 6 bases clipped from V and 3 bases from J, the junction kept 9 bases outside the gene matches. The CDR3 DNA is TGTGCCAGCAGCTTTAGCGGGGGGCAGGGGACAGATACGCAGTATTTT. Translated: CASSFSGGQGTDTQYF.

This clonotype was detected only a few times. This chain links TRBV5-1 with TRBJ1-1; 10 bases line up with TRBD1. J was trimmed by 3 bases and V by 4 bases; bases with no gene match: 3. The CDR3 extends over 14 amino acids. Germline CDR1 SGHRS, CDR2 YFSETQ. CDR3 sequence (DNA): TGCGCCAGCAGCGGGACAGGGGAGTACACTGAAGCTTTCTTT. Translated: CASSGTGEYTEAFF.

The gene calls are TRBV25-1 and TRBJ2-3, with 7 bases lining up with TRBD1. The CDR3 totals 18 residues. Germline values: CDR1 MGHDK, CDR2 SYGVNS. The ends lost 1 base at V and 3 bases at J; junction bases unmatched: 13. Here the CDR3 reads CASSESIRQGEGTDTQYF. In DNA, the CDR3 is TGTGCCAGCAGTGAATCCATAAGACAGGGTGAAGGGACAGATACGCAGTATTTT.

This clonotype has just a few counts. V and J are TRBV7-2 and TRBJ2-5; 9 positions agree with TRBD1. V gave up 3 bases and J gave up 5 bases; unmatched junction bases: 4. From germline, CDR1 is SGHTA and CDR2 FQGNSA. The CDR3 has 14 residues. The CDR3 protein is CASSLNRGRETQYF. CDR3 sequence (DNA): TGTGCCAGCAGCTTGAACAGGGGGCGGGAGACCCAGTACTTC.

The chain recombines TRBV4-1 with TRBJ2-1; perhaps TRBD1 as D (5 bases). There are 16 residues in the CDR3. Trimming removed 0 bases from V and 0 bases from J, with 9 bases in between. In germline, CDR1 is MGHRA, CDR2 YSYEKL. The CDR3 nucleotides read TGCGCCAGCAGCCAAGATCACAGGACCTCCTACAATGAGCAGTTCTTC. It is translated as CASSQDHRTSYNEQFF.

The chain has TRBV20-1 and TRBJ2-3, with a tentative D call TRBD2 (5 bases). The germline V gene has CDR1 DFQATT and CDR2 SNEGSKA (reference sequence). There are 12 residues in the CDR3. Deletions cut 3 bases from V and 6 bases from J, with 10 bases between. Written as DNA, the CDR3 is TGCAGTGCTAGGGACGGGGAGGATACGCAGTATTTT. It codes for CSARDGEDTQYF.

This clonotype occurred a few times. The CDR3 nucleotides are TGCGCCAGCAGCGCAATCGGACTAGACCCTAGCACAGATACGCAGTATTTT. Translation gives CASSAIGLDPSTDTQYF. The V call is TRBV5-1, the J call TRBJ2-3; TRBD2 matches at 7 bases. V dropped 4 bases and J dropped 0; count of bases not matched to a gene: 11. The CDR3 is 17 residues long. Germline V gene data show CDR1 as SGHRS and CDR2 as YFSETQ.

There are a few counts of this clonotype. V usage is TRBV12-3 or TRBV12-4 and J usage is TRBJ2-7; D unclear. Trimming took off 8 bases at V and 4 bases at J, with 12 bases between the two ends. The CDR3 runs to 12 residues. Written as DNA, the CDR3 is TGTGCCAGCGCCAGTTTATCGTACGAGCAGTACTTC. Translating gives CASASLSYEQYF.

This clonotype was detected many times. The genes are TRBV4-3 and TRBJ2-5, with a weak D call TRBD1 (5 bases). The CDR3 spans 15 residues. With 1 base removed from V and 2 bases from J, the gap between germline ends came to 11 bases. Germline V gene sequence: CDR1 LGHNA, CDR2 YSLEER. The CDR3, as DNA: TGCGCCAGCAGCCAAGGTCTCAGGGAACAAGAGACCCAGTACTTC. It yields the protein CASSQGLREQETQYF.

The CDR3: CASRVYNYGYTF. The DNA for the CDR3 is TGTGCCAGCAGGGTTTATAACTATGGCTACACCTTC. The chain combines TRBV2 with TRBJ1-2; D is unclear. The ends were cut back, 6 bases at V and 1 base at J, with 6 bases in the middle. This CDR3 has 12 residues. The germline V gene encodes CDR1 SNHLY and CDR2 FYNNEI. Drawing the rest from reference TRBV2 and TRBJ1-2, the complete variable domain is EPEVTQTPSHQVTQMGQEVILRCVPISNHLYFYWYRQILGQKVEFLVSFYNNEISEKSEIFDDQFSVERPDGSNFTLKIRSTKLEDSAMYFCASRVYNYGYTFGSGTRLTVV.

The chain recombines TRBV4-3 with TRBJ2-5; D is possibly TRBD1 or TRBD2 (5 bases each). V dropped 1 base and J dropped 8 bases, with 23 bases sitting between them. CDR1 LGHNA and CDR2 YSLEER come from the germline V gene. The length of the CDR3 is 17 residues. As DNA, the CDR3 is TGCGCCAGCAGCCAAGGAGTCCGGGACCCGATAAGTACAACCCAGTACTTC. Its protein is CASSQGVRDPISTTQYF.

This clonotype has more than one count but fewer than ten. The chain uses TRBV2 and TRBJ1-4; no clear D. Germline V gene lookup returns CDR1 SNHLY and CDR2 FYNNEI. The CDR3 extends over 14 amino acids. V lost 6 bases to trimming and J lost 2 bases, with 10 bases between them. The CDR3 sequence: CASRREYTNEKLFF. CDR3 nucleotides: TGTGCCAGCAGGAGAGAATACACTAATGAAAAACTGTTTTTT.

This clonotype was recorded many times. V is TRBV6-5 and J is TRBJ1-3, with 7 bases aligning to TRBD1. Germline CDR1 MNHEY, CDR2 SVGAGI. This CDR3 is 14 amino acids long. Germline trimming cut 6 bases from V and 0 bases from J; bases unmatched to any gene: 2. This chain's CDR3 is CASRQGLSGNTIYF. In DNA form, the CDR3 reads TGTGCCAGCAGACAGGGGCTCTCTGGAAACACCATATATTTT.

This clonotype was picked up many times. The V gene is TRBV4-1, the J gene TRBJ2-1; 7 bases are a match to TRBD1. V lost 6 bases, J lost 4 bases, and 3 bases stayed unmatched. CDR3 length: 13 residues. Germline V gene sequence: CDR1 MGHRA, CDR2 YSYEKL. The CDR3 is CASRPTGYNEQFF. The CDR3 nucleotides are TGCGCCAGCAGACCGACAGGGTACAATGAGCAGTTCTTC.

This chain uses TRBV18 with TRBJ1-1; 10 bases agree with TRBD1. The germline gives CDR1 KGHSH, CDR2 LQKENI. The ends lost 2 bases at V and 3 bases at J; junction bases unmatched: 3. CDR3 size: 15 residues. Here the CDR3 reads CASSPGQGGYTEAFF. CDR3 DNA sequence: TGTGCCAGCTCACCAGGACAGGGGGGATACACTGAAGCTTTCTTT.

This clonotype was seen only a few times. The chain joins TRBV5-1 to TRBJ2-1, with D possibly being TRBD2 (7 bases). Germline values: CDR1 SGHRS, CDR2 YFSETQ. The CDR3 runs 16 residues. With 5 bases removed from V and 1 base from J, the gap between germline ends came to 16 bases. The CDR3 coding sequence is TGCGCCAGCAGGGGAGGGGGGCCGAATTCCTACAATGAGCAGTTCTTC. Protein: CASRGGGPNSYNEQFF.

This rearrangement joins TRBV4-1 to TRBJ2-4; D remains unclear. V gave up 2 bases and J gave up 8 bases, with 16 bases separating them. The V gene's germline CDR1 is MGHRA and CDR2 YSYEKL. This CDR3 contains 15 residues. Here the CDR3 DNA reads TGCGCCAGCAGCCAACAGGCTTCGGGTGCGGACATTCAGTACTTC. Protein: CASSQQASGADIQYF.

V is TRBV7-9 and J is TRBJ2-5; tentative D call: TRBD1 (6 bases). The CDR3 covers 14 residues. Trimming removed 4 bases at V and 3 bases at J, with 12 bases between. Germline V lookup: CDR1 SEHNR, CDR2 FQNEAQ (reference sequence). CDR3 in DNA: TGTGCCAGCAGCTCTTGGGGGCGCGAAGAGACCCAGTACTTC. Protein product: CASSSWGREETQYF.

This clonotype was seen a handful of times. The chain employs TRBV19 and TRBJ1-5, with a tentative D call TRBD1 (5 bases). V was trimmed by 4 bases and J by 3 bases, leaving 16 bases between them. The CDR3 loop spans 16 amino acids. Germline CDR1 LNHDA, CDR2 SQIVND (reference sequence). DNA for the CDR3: TGTGCCAGTAGTACCTGGGGGAGGAGGAACAATCAGCCCCAGCATTTT. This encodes CASSTWGRRNNQPQHF.

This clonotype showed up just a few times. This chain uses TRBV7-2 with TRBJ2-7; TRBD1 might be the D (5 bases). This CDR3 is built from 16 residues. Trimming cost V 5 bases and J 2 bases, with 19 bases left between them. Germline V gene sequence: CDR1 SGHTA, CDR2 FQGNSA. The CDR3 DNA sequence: TGTGCCAGCAGCCCCAGTCCCAGGGTCCCTACCTACGAGCAGTACTTC. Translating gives CASSPSPRVPTYEQYF.

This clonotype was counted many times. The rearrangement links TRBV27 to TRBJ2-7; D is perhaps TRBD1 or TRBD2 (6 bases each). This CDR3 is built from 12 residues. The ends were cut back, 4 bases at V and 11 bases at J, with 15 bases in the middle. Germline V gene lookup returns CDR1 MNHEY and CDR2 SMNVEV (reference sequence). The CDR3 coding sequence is TGTGCCAGCAGTTCCCTTGGGGGGCGCGAGTACTTC. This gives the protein CASSSLGGREYF.